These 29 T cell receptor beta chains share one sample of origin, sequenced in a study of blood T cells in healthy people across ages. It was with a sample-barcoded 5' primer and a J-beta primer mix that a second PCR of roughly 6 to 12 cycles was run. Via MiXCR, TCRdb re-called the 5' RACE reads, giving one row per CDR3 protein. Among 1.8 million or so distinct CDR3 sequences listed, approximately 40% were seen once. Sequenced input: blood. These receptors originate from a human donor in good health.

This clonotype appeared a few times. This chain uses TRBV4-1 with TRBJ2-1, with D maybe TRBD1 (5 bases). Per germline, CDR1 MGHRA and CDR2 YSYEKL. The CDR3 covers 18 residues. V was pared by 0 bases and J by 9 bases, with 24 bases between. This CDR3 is CASSQDDRPQAHRGEQFF. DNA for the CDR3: TGCGCCAGCAGCCAAGATGATAGGCCTCAAGCCCATAGGGGTGAGCAGTTCTTC.

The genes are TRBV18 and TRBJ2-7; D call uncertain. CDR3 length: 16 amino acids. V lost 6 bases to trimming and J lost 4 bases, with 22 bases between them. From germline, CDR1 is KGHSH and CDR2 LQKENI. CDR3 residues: CASSDRTYPIAYEQYF. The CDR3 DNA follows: TGTGCCAGCTCGGATCGAACATATCCAATTGCGTACGAGCAGTACTTC.

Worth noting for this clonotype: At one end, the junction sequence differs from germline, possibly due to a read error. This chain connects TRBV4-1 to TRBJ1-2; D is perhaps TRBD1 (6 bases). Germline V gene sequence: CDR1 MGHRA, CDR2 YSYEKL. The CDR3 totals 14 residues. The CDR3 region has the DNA TGCGCCAGCAGCCAAGCTGGGACAAAGAATGGCTACATCTTC. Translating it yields CASSQAGTKNGYIF.

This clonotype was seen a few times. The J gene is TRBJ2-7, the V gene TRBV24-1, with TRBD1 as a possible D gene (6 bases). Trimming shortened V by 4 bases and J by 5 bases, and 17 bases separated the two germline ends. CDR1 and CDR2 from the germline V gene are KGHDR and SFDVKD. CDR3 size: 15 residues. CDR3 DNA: TGTGCCACCAGTGAAACAGGCAGGGGCTACGACGAGCAGTACTTC. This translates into CATSETGRGYDEQYF.

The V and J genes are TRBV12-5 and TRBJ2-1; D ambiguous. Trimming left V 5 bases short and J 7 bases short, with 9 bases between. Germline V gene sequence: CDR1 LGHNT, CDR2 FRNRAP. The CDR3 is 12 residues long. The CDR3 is CASGLPLNEQFF. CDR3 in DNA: TGTGCTAGTGGTCTTCCCCTTAATGAGCAGTTCTTC.

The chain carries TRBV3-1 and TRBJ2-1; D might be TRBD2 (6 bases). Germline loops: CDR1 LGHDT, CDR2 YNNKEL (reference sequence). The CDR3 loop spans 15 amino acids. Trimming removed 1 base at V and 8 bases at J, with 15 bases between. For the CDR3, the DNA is TGTGCCAGCAGCCAAGGTAAGGGAGGCGTGGATGAGCAGTTCTTC. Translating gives CASSQGKGGVDEQFF.

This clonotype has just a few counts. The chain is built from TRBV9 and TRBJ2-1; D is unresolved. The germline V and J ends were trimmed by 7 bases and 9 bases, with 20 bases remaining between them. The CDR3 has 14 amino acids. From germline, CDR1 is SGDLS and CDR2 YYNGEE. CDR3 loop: CASRPDSSLGEQFF. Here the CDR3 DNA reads TGTGCCAGCCGACCTGACTCCTCCTTGGGTGAGCAGTTCTTC. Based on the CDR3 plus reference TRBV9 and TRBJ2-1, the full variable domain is DSGVTQTPKHLITATGQRVTLRCSPRSGDLSVYWYQQSLDQGLQFLIQYYNGEERAKGNILERFSAQQFPDLHSELNLSSLELGDSALYFCASRPDSSLGEQFFGPGTRLTVL.

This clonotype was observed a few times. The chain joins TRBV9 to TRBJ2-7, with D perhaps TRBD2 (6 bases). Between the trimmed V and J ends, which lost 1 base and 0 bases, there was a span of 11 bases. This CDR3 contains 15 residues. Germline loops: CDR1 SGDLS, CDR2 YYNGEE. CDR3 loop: CASSVSAGSSYEQYF. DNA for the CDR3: TGTGCCAGCAGCGTAAGTGCGGGGAGCTCCTACGAGCAGTACTTC.

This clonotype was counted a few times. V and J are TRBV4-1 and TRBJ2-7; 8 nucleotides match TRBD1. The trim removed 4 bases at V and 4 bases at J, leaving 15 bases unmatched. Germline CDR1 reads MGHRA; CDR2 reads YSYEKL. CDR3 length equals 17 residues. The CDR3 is CASSRLPTGQDHYEQYF. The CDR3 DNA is TGCGCCAGCAGCCGATTACCTACGGGACAGGATCATTACGAGCAGTACTTC.

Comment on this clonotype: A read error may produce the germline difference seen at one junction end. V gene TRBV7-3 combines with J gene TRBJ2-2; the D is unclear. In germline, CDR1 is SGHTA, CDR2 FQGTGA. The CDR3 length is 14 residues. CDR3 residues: CTSSLEQNTGELFF. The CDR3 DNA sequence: TGTACCAGCAGCTTAGAACAGAACACCGGGGAGCTGTTTTTT.

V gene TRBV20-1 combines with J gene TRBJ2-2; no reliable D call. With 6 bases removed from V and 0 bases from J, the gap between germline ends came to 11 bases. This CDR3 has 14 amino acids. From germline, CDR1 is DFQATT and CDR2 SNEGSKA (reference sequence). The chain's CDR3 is CSASGVSNTGELFF. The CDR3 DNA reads TGCAGTGCGAGTGGTGTTTCGAACACCGGGGAGCTGTTTTTT.

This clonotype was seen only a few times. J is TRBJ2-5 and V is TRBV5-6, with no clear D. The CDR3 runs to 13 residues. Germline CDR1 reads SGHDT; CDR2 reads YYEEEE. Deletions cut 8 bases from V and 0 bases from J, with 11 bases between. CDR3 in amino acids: CASTGADQETQYF. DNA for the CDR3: TGTGCCAGTACGGGCGCCGACCAAGAGACCCAGTACTTC.

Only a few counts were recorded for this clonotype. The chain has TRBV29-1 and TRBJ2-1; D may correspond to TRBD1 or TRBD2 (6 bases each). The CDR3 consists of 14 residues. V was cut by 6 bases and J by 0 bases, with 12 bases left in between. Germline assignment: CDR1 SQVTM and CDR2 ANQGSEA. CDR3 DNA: TGCAGCGTGGGGGGCGCGAACTCCTACAATGAGCAGTTCTTC. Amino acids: CSVGGANSYNEQFF.

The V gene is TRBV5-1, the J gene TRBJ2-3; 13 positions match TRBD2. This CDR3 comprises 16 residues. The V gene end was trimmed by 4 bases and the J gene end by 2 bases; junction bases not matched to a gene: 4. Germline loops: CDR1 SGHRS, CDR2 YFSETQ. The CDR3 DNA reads TGCGCCAGCAGCGGGGGACTAGCGGGGTTCACAGATACGCAGTATTTT. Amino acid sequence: CASSGGLAGFTDTQYF.

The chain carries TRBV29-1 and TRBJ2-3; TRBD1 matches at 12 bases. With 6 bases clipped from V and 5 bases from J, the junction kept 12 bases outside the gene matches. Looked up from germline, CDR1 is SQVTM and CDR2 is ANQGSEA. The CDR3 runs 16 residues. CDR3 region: CSVEPGQGAHRDTQYF. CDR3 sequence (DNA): TGCAGCGTAGAACCGGGACAGGGGGCGCATAGAGATACGCAGTATTTT.

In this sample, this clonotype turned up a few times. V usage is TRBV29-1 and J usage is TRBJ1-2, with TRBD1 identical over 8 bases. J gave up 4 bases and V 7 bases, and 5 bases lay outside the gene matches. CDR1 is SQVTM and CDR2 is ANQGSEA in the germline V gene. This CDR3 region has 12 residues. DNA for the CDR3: TGCAGCGCCGGACAGGGCCGCTATGGCTACACCTTC. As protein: CSAGQGRYGYTF. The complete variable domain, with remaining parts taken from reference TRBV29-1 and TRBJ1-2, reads SAVISQKPSRDICQRGTSLTIQCQVDSQVTMMFWYRQQPGQSLTLIATANQGSEATYESGFVIDKFPISRPNLTFSTLTVSNMSPEDSSIYLCSAGQGRYGYTFGSGTRLTVV.

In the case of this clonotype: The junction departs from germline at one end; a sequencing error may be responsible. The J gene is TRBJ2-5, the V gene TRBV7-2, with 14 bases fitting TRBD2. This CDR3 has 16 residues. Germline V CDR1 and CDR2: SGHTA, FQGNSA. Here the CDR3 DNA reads TGTGCCGGCAGCAGAGGACTAGCGGGGGGTGGAGAGACCCAGTACTTC. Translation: CAGSRGLAGGGETQYF.

CDR3: CASSPTPGQPQHF. Written as DNA, the CDR3 is TGTGCCAGCAGCCCAACACCCGGGCAGCCCCAGCATTTT. The V gene is TRBV7-2, the J gene TRBJ1-5; no clear D gene. Germline loops: CDR1 SGHTA, CDR2 FQGNSA. V lost 5 bases and J lost 7, with 12 bases in between. CDR3 length: 13 amino acids.

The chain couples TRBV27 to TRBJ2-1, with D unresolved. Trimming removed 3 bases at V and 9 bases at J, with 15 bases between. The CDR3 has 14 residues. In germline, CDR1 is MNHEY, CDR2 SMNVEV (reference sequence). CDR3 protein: CASSFEARSSEQFF. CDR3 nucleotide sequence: TGTGCCAGCAGTTTCGAAGCCAGGTCAAGTGAGCAGTTCTTC.

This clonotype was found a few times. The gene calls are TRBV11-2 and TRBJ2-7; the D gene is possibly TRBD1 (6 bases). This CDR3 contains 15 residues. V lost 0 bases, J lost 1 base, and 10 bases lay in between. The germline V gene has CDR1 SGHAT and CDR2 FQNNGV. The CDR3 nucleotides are TGTGCCAGCAGCTTAGATCCGGACAGTTCCTACGAGCAGTACTTC. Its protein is CASSLDPDSSYEQYF.

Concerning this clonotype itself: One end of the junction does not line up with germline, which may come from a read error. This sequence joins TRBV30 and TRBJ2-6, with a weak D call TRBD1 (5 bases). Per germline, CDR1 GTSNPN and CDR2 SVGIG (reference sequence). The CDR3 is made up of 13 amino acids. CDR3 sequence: CAWSDTGANVPTF. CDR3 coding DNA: TGTGCCTGGAGCGACACTGGGGCCAACGTCCCGACTTTC.

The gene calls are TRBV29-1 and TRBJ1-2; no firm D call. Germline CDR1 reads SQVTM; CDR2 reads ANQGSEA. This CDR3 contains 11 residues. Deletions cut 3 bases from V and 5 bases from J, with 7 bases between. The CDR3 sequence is CSVEELYGYTF. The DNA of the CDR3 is TGCAGCGTTGAGGAGCTATATGGCTACACCTTC. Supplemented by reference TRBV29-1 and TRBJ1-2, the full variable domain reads SAVISQKPSRDICQRGTSLTIQCQVDSQVTMMFWYRQQPGQSLTLIATANQGSEATYESGFVIDKFPISRPNLTFSTLTVSNMSPEDSSIYLCSVEELYGYTFGSGTRLTVV.

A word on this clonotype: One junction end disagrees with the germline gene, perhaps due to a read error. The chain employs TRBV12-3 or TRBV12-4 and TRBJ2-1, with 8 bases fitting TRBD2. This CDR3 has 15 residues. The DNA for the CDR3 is TGCGCCGGCAGTTCCGGGACTAGATCCTACAATGAGCAGTTCTTC. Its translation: CAGSSGTRSYNEQFF.

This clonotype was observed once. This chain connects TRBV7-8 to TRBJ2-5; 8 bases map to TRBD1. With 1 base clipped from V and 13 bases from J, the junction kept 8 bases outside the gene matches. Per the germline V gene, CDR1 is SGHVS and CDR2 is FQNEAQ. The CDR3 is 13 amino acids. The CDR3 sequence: CASSLVTATGGYF. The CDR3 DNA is TGTGCCAGCAGCTTAGTCACGGCTACAGGGGGGTACTTC.

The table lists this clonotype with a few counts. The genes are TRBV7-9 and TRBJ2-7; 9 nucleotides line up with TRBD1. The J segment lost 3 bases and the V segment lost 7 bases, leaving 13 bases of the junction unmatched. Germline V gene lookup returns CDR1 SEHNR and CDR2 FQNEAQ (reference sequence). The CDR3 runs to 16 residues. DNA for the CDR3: TGTGCCAGCACCCCGTTTGGACAGGGGTATTTCTACGAGCAGTACTTC. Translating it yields CASTPFGQGYFYEQYF.

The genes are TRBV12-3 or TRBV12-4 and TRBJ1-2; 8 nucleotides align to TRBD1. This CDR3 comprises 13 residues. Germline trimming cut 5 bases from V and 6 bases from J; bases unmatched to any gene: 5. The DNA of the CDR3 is TGTGCCAGCAGTCATCAGGGGGCGGATGGCTACACCTTC. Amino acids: CASSHQGADGYTF.

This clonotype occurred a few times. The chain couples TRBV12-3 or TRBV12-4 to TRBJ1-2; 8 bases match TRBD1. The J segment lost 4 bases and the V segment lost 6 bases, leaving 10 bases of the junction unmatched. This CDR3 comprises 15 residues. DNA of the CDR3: TGTGCCAGCAGGGGGGGGACAGGTAGTCCCTATGGCTACACCTTC. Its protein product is CASRGGTGSPYGYTF.

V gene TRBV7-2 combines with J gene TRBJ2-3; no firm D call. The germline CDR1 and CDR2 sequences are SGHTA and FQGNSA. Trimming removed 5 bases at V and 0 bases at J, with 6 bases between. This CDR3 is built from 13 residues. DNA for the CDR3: TGTGCCAGCAGCATCCCTAGCACAGATACGCAGTATTTT. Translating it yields CASSIPSTDTQYF. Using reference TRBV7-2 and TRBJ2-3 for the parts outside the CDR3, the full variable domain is GAGVSQSPSNKVTEKGKDVELRCDPISGHTALYWYRQSLGQGLEFLIYFQGNSAPDKSGLPSDRFSAERTGGSVSTLTIQRTQQEDSAVYLCASSIPSTDTQYFGPGTRLTVL.

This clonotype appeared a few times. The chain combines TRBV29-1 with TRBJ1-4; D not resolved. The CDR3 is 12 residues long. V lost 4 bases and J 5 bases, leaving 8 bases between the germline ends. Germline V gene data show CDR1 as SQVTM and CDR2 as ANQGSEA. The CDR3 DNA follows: TGCAGCGTTGTAGACGTAAATGAAAAACTGTTTTTT. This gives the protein CSVVDVNEKLFF.